The rows below give T cell receptor beta chains drawn from one sample of a study of T-cell reconstitution after alpha-beta-depleted transplantation in children. TCRdb reprocessed the PCR reads with MiXCR, giving one entry per CDR3 protein. This table holds roughly 200,000 distinct CDR3 sequences, roughly a tenth found once. Sample: PBMCs, taken before TCRalphabeta/CD19-depleted stem cell transplant. These receptors all stem from a child less than two years old with acute myeloid leukemia, due to receive a stem cell transplant. The conserved cysteine and the conserved F or W are not part of the CDR3 here. The D gene is left open where the match is weak. Clone size, where shown, is once, few, many, or a class for clones that have expanded.

abundance,j_gene,v_gene,d_gene,CDR3aa
many,TRBJ2-3,TRBV30,TRBD1,AWEGQATDTQY
many,TRBJ2-7,TRBV6-5,NA,ASSSTDGYEQY
many,TRBJ2-3,TRBV3-1,TRBD2,ASSPSSGGALDTQY
many,TRBJ2-1,TRBV19,NA,ASTIPAAGGRMHEQF
many,TRBJ1-5,TRBV20-1,NA,SARSGNYNQPQH
NA,TRBJ2-3,TRBV12-3/TRBV12-4,TRBD2,AFSFVRTSGRTHTDTQY
NA,TRBJ2-3,TRBV7-2,NA,ASSARLVRTDTQY
many,TRBJ2-7,TRBV6-2/TRBV6-3,TRBD2,ASSSNGLAGSSYEQY
few,TRBJ1-1,TRBV19,TRBD1,ASSSRTGEAEAF
many,TRBJ2-3,TRBV19,TRBD1,ASRQGLSTDTQY
many,TRBJ1-2,TRBV11-2,NA,ASSRRSYGYT
many,TRBJ2-2,TRBV5-1,TRBD2,ASSFSSGDTGELF
many,TRBJ1-2,TRBV20-1,TRBD1,SARLTGTGVGGYT
few,TRBJ1-1,TRBV30,TRBD1,AWTGGIYTEAF
many,TRBJ2-2,TRBV7-9,NA,ASSLAYRMAAAGELF
many,TRBJ2-1,TRBV29-1,NA,SVEDDLPGVSYNEQF
many,TRBJ2-2,TRBV14,NA,ASSQFVARKNTGELF
many,TRBJ1-1,TRBV20-1,NA,SASRVGTEAF
many,TRBJ2-1,TRBV7-9,TRBD1,ASSRAGTGKSNEQF
many,TRBJ2-7,TRBV24-1,NA,ATSGGEWYEQY
many,TRBJ1-1,TRBV19,NA,ASSLPGHTNTEAF
many,TRBJ2-7,TRBV7-2,NA,ASSLGHGIYEQY
NA,TRBJ2-7,TRBV13,NA,ASSMGRGGYEQY
many,TRBJ1-2,TRBV3-1,TRBD1,ASSQSGTGESKGYT